Below, 18 T cell receptor beta chains from the same sample are listed, as sequenced in a study of cytotoxic CD8 clonotypes in ibrutinib-treated CLL. Here immunoSEQ multiplex PCR was the method, and the copy in TCRdb shows in-frame clones only, minus some. The top ten clones hold about 5.3% of a sample with 250,000 to 350,000 clones, approximately 79% of them seen once. The specimen comprised PBMCs, sampled at disease progression, from a patient treated with ibrutinib. The receptors originated from a human donor with chronic lymphocytic leukemia.

The chain has TRBV6-6 and TRBJ1-1; D unresolved. CDR1 and CDR2 (germline): MNHNY, SVGAGI (reference sequence). The CDR3 contains 13 residues. V was trimmed by 7 bases and J by 1 base, leaving 10 bases between them. The CDR3 DNA is TGTGCCAGCACCGTGACGGGGAACACTGAAGCTTTCTTT. Encoded protein: CASTVTGNTEAFF.

The V and J genes are TRBV29-1 and TRBJ1-1; weak D call: TRBD1 (6 bases). CDR3 length equals 14 residues. Per the germline V gene, CDR1 is SQVTM and CDR2 is ANQGSEA. Trimming left V 7 bases short and J 1 base short, with 16 bases between. The CDR3: CSATGGGRNTEAFF. Here the CDR3 DNA reads TGCAGCGCCACCGGGGGGGGCCGGAACACTGAAGCTTTCTTT.

A single count supports this clone. The chain carries TRBV15 and TRBJ2-1; 10 positions agree with TRBD2. The V gene's germline CDR1 is LNHNV and CDR2 YYDKDF (reference sequence). The CDR3 has 16 residues. The trim removed 7 bases at V and 7 bases at J, leaving 13 bases unmatched. Here the CDR3 reads CATTVDLAGASNEQFF. DNA for the CDR3: TGTGCCACCACCGTTGATCTAGCGGGAGCAAGTAATGAGCAGTTCTTC.

The genes are TRBV2 and TRBJ2-6; 9 bases are a match to TRBD1. V was clipped by 3 bases and J by 0 bases; unmatched bases: 0. The CDR3 contains 16 residues. Germline CDR1 and CDR2: SNHLY and FYNNEI. This CDR3 reads CASSETGGSGANVLTF. DNA of the CDR3: TGTGCCAGCAGTGAGACAGGGGGCTCTGGGGCCAACGTCCTGACTTTC.

This clone was counted a single time. The rearrangement joins TRBV5-6 to TRBJ2-2; no firm D call. V gave up 5 bases and J gave up 8 bases, with 19 bases separating them. There are 15 residues in the CDR3. Germline CDR1 is SGHDT and CDR2 is YYEEEE. CDR3 amino acids: CASREASTTGGELFF. Written as DNA, the CDR3 is TGTGCCAGCAGAGAGGCCTCAACAACGGGTGGGGAGCTGTTTTTT.

The chain joins TRBV6-5 to TRBJ2-2; 10 nucleotides match TRBD1. This CDR3 comprises 15 residues. CDR1 and CDR2 from the germline V gene are MNHEY and SVGAGI. V trimming: 6 bases; J trimming: 5 bases; junction bases outside the gene matches: 6. For the CDR3, the DNA is TGTGCCAGCAGAAGGGACAGGGGTGGTACCGGGGAGCTGTTTTTT. The encoded protein is CASRRDRGGTGELFF.

This chain connects TRBV7-9 to TRBJ2-2, with 7 positions matching TRBD2. Germline assignment: CDR1 SEHNR and CDR2 FQNEAQ (reference sequence). This CDR3 contains 16 residues. With V trimmed by 2 bases and J by 10 bases, 13 bases remained unmatched. CDR3 DNA: TGTGCCAGCAGCTTATCTTTCGGTGGGAGGGCCACGGAGCTGTTTTTT. It codes for CASSLSFGGRATELFF.

The CDR3 loop reads CASSRSRISTEAFF. The CDR3 DNA sequence: TGTGCCAGCAGCCGTTCGAGGATTTCGACTGAAGCTTTCTTT. This chain links TRBV11-1 with TRBJ1-1; D is undetermined. Looked up from germline, CDR1 is SGHAT and CDR2 is FQDESV (reference sequence). This CDR3 comprises 14 residues. V gave up 5 bases and J gave up 5 bases, with 15 bases separating them. Complete variable domain (other parts from reference TRBV11-1 and TRBJ1-1): EAEVAQSPRYKITEKSQAVAFWCDPISGHATLYWYRQILGQGPELLVQFQDESVVDDSQLPKDRFSAERLKGVDSTLKIQPAELGDSAMYLCASSRSRISTEAFFGQGTRLTVV.

The chain links TRBV27 to TRBJ2-7; TRBD2 is a possible D gene (5 bases). CDR1 and CDR2 (germline): MNHEY, SMNVEV (reference sequence). The CDR3 runs 15 residues. Trimming cost V 6 bases and J 0 bases, with 15 bases left between them. The CDR3 sequence: CASRHKPGNSYEQYF. In nucleotides, the CDR3 is TGTGCCAGCAGGCACAAGCCGGGGAACTCCTACGAGCAGTACTTC.

The J gene is TRBJ1-2, the V gene TRBV6-6, with D unresolved. Germline V gives CDR1 MNHNY, CDR2 SVGAGI (reference sequence). Trimming removed 6 bases at V and 4 bases at J, with 9 bases between. The CDR3 sequence is 12 residues long. The CDR3 DNA reads as TGTGCCAGCAGAGGCGGATCCTATGGCTACACCTTC. This sequence encodes CASRGGSYGYTF.

This chain's CDR3 is CASSYGSTQHF. The DNA for the CDR3 is TGTGCCAGCAGTTACGGCAGCACCCAGCATTTT. The rearrangement joins TRBV6-6 to TRBJ1-5; D remains unclear. With 2 bases removed from V and 11 bases from J, the gap between germline ends came to 7 bases. The length of the CDR3 is 11 residues. Germline lookup yields CDR1 MNHNY and CDR2 SVGAGI (reference sequence).

The V call is TRBV11-2, the J call TRBJ1-2; TRBD1 matches 7 bases. The CDR3 is made up of 14 amino acids. The V and J ends lost 1 base and 7 bases, in that order; junction bases with no gene match: 6. Germline CDR1 and CDR2: SGHAT and FQNNGV. CDR3 in amino acids: CASSLGQGPGGYTF. CDR3 DNA sequence: TGTGCCAGCAGCTTAGGACAGGGACCGGGTGGCTACACCTTC.

The J gene is TRBJ2-5, the V gene TRBV5-1; 9 bases fit TRBD2. Germline CDR1 reads SGHRS; CDR2 reads YFSETQ. The CDR3 sequence is 14 residues long. V dropped 4 bases and J dropped 2; count of bases not matched to a gene: 3. The CDR3 loop reads CASSKTSGQETQYF. In nucleotides, the CDR3 is TGCGCCAGCAGCAAGACTAGCGGTCAAGAGACCCAGTACTTC.

The chain couples TRBV7-8 to TRBJ1-2; TRBD1 is a possible D gene (5 bases). Germline CDR1 and CDR2: SGHVS and FQNEAQ. This CDR3 region has 15 residues. The ends were cut back, 5 bases at V and 1 base at J, with 14 bases in the middle. The CDR3 DNA reads as TGTGCCAGCAGCCTCACGACAGCCTATAACTATGGCTACACCTTC. Translated: CASSLTTAYNYGYTF.

V gene TRBV27 combines with J gene TRBJ2-3; no clear D. The germline CDR1 and CDR2 sequences are MNHEY and SMNVEV (reference sequence). There are 15 residues in the CDR3. V was shortened by 5 bases and J by 1 base, with 13 bases between the two germline ends. The CDR3 loop is CASSTRRARTDTQYF. The CDR3, as DNA: TGTGCCAGCAGTACTCGCCGGGCCCGCACAGATACGCAGTATTTT.

This chain links TRBV5-1 with TRBJ2-2; 10 bases line up with TRBD1. The germline V gene has CDR1 SGHRS and CDR2 YFSETQ. This CDR3 is 16 amino acids long. V was pared by 4 bases and J by 6 bases, with 9 bases of the junction left unmatched. The CDR3 protein is CASSPRQGAGPGELFF. In nucleotides, the CDR3 is TGCGCCAGCAGCCCTCGACAGGGGGCTGGTCCCGGGGAGCTGTTTTTT.

V and J are TRBV2 and TRBJ2-7; 9 bases align to TRBD1. V was clipped by 3 bases and J by 2 bases; unmatched bases: 2. Germline V gives CDR1 SNHLY, CDR2 FYNNEI. CDR3 length: 14 residues. The CDR3 DNA follows: TGTGCCAGCAGTGAGGGGACAGGGACCTACGAGCAGTACTTC. This codes for CASSEGTGTYEQYF.

This clone was detected once. The V call is TRBV5-4, the J call TRBJ1-2, with D unresolved. This CDR3 comprises 13 residues. Germline V gene data show CDR1 as SGHNT and CDR2 as YYREEE (reference sequence). Trimming stripped 4 bases from V and 3 bases from J, with 10 bases between. Written as DNA, the CDR3 is TGTGCCAGCAGCCAGGACGGTTACTATGGCTACACCTTC. Its translation is CASSQDGYYGYTF.